Shown below are 32 T cell receptor beta chains from a single sample sequenced in a study of shared clonotypes between healthy human individuals. This table comes from immunoSEQ multiplex PCR, and its TCRdb copy is limited to in-frame clones, with some not included. Among 740,000 or so clones listed, roughly 72% were seen once. The sequenced sample was memory CD4+ T cells sorted from blood. The subset here: CD45RA-negative fraction. All receptors come from a woman under 40 in good health.

CDR3 residues: CASSVKPGQGADEQFF. The CDR3 coding sequence is TGCGCCAGCAGCGTTAAGCCGGGACAGGGGGCTGATGAGCAGTTCTTC. The chain recombines TRBV5-1 with TRBJ2-1, with 12 bases aligning to TRBD1. The V and J ends lost 4 bases and 8 bases, in that order; junction bases with no gene match: 10. Germline-derived CDR1 and CDR2 are SGHRS and YFSETQ. The CDR3 extends over 16 amino acids. The full variable domain, its missing parts supplied by reference TRBV5-1 and TRBJ2-1, is KAGVTQTPRYLIKTRGQQVTLSCSPISGHRSVSWYQQTPGQGLQFLFEYFSETQRNKGNFPGRFSGRQFSNSRSEMNVSTLELGDSALYLCASSVKPGQGADEQFFGPGTRLTVL.

In the case of this clone: The junction does not match germline at one end; this may be a read error. V is TRBV7-7 and J is TRBJ2-7, with 8 bases matching TRBD1. Per germline, CDR1 SSHAT and CDR2 FNYEAQ (reference sequence). CDR3 size: 14 residues. This chain's CDR3 is CASSRSGGSNEQYF. CDR3 in DNA: TGTGCCAGCAGCCGATCAGGGGGCTCCAACGAGCAGTACTTC.

The chain is built from TRBV4-1 and TRBJ2-5; TRBD1 matches 7 bases. The germline CDR1 and CDR2 sequences are MGHRA and YSYEKL. The ends lost 4 bases at V and 5 bases at J; junction bases unmatched: 7. CDR3 length: 14 amino acids. The CDR3 sequence is CASSLTQGKETQYF. The CDR3 DNA reads TGCGCCAGCAGCCTAACACAGGGGAAGGAGACCCAGTACTTC.

The chain has TRBV5-4 and TRBJ1-2; 7 nucleotides match TRBD1. CDR3 length: 14 amino acids. The germline V gene encodes CDR1 SGHNT and CDR2 YYREEE (reference sequence). The ends lost 4 bases at V and 5 bases at J; junction bases unmatched: 8. The DNA of the CDR3 is TGTGCCAGCAGCCCCAGACAGGGACCGTATGGCTACACCTTC. Translating gives CASSPRQGPYGYTF.

The chain employs TRBV2 and TRBJ1-5; D is possibly TRBD1 (6 bases). CDR1 and CDR2 (germline): SNHLY, FYNNEI. The CDR3 loop spans 13 amino acids. Trimming stripped 7 bases from V and 6 bases from J, with 13 bases between. The CDR3 reads CASKRTVSQPQHF. CDR3 DNA: TGTGCCAGCAAAAGGACAGTCAGTCAGCCCCAGCATTTT. Full variable domain (missing parts from reference TRBV2 and TRBJ1-5): EPEVTQTPSHQVTQMGQEVILRCVPISNHLYFYWYRQILGQKVEFLVSFYNNEISEKSEIFDDQFSVERPDGSNFTLKIRSTKLEDSAMYFCASKRTVSQPQHFGDGTRLSIL.

J is TRBJ2-7 and V is TRBV7-2; D perhaps matches TRBD1 (6 bases). The V gene's germline CDR1 is SGHTA and CDR2 FQGNSA. Trimming shortened V by 6 bases and J by 4 bases, and 22 bases separated the two germline ends. This CDR3 region has 16 residues. The CDR3 protein is CASSFLTGQRGYEQYF. In nucleotides, the CDR3 is TGTGCCAGCAGTTTCCTCACGGGACAACGGGGATACGAGCAGTACTTC.

This rearrangement joins TRBV19 to TRBJ1-5; D unresolved. Looked up from germline, CDR1 is LNHDA and CDR2 is SQIVND (reference sequence). Trimming took off 0 bases at V and 7 bases at J, with 16 bases between the two ends. The CDR3 extends over 16 amino acids. The CDR3 loop reads CASSIDKYRPGQPQHF. In nucleotides, the CDR3 is TGTGCCAGTAGTATAGATAAATATCGGCCGGGGCAGCCCCAGCATTTT. Complete variable domain (other parts from reference TRBV19 and TRBJ1-5): DGGITQSPKYLFRKEGQNVTLSCEQNLNHDAMYWYRQDPGQGLRLIYYSQIVNDFQKGDIAEGYSVSREKKESFPLTVTSAQKNPTAFYLCASSIDKYRPGQPQHFGDGTRLSIL.

This clone was seen a few times. The rearrangement joins TRBV28 to TRBJ1-4; 9 bases agree with TRBD1. Looked up from germline, CDR1 is MDHEN and CDR2 is SYDVKM. The CDR3 has 14 amino acids. The V segment lost 2 bases and the J segment 11 bases; nucleotides outside the gene matches: 6. CDR3 region: CASSLKQGARKLFF. Written as DNA, the CDR3 is TGTGCCAGCAGTTTAAAACAGGGGGCGCGGAAACTGTTTTTT.

The chain employs TRBV7-9 and TRBJ1-5; D is perhaps TRBD1 (5 bases). V lost 5 bases to trimming and J lost 0 bases, with 14 bases between them. The CDR3 totals 16 residues. CDR1 and CDR2 (germline): SEHNR, FQNEAQ (reference sequence). Here the CDR3 DNA reads TGTGCCAGCAGCGCCCCCGAGGGGAATAGCAATCAGCCCCAGCATTTT. The encoded protein is CASSAPEGNSNQPQHF.

This clone came up once. The V and J genes are TRBV28 and TRBJ2-7; 9 positions agree with TRBD1. Germline CDR1 reads MDHEN; CDR2 reads SYDVKM. Trimming removed 2 bases from V and 4 bases from J; junction bases left unmatched: 9. The CDR3 spans 16 residues. The CDR3 coding sequence is TGTGCCAGCAGTTTAACGACAGGGGGTAGGTTATACGAGCAGTACTTC. This gives the protein CASSLTTGGRLYEQYF.

This clone was counted at least ten times. This chain uses TRBV4-1 with TRBJ2-3; tentative D call: TRBD2 (6 bases). Germline V gene sequence: CDR1 MGHRA, CDR2 YSYEKL. Trimming shortened V by 0 bases and J by 0 bases, and 16 bases separated the two germline ends. The CDR3 contains 18 residues. The CDR3 loop is CASSQDTGEAASTDTQYF. Here the CDR3 DNA reads TGCGCCAGCAGCCAAGATACCGGGGAGGCTGCTAGCACAGATACGCAGTATTTT.

V and J are TRBV4-1 and TRBJ2-7; D may be TRBD1 or TRBD2 (5 bases each). The CDR3 has 13 amino acids. Germline V gene lookup returns CDR1 MGHRA and CDR2 YSYEKL. Trimming shortened V by 2 bases and J by 6 bases, and 11 bases separated the two germline ends. DNA of the CDR3: TGCGCCAGCAGCCAAATGGGGGTTGGCGAGCAGTACTTC. Translated: CASSQMGVGEQYF.

The sample holds one count of this clone. The chain links TRBV4-1 to TRBJ2-1; D is unresolved. CDR3 size: 14 residues. Germline V lookup: CDR1 MGHRA, CDR2 YSYEKL. Between the trimmed V and J ends, which lost 0 bases and 10 bases, there was a span of 13 bases. The CDR3 DNA is TGCGCCAGCAGCCAAGATCTTGGGCGGCTGGAGCAGTTCTTC. Its protein product is CASSQDLGRLEQFF.

Worth noting for this clone: This sample includes further DNA sequences coding for the same CDR3. The V and J genes are TRBV6-1 and TRBJ1-5; no firm D call. V shed 3 bases and J shed 5 bases, with 8 bases lying between them. CDR3 length: 13 amino acids. CDR1 and CDR2 (germline): MNHNS, SASEGT. Here the CDR3 DNA reads TGTGCCAGCAGTGATACGGAAGATCAGCCCCAGCATTTT. Translating it yields CASSDTEDQPQHF.

The gene calls are TRBV29-1 and TRBJ2-7; TRBD1 matches at 10 bases. The CDR3 is 16 residues long. Germline loops: CDR1 SQVTM, CDR2 ANQGSEA. With V trimmed by 6 bases and J by 0 bases, 11 bases remained unmatched. This chain's CDR3 is CSVLNGRTGGSYEQYF. The CDR3 region has the DNA TGCAGCGTCCTGAATGGGAGGACAGGGGGCTCCTACGAGCAGTACTTC.

V gene TRBV10-3 combines with J gene TRBJ1-2; D unclear. The CDR3 loop spans 12 amino acids. Germline CDR1 reads ENHRY; CDR2 reads SYGVKD. Trimming cost V 4 bases and J 4 bases, with 7 bases left between them. Written as DNA, the CDR3 is TGTGCCATCAGTGGGGGTAGCTATGGCTACACCTTC. Its protein is CAISGGSYGYTF.

The chain has TRBV6-1 and TRBJ2-5; D is tentatively TRBD1 or TRBD2 (6 bases each). This CDR3 has 15 amino acids. With 2 bases removed from V and 3 bases from J, the gap between germline ends came to 13 bases. Germline assignment: CDR1 MNHNS and CDR2 SASEGT. In DNA form, the CDR3 reads TGTGCCAGCAGTGAATACGGAGGGGGGAAAGAGACCCAGTACTTC. Amino acid sequence: CASSEYGGGKETQYF.

The chain recombines TRBV2 with TRBJ1-4; 8 nucleotides align to TRBD1. Trimming cost V 6 bases and J 4 bases; bases outside gene matches: 4. The CDR3 loop spans 14 amino acids. The germline V gene encodes CDR1 SNHLY and CDR2 FYNNEI. The chain's CDR3 is CASRPDRGNEKLFF. The CDR3, as DNA: TGTGCCAGCAGGCCCGACAGGGGTAATGAAAAACTGTTTTTT. The full variable domain, its missing parts supplied by reference TRBV2 and TRBJ1-4, is EPEVTQTPSHQVTQMGQEVILRCVPISNHLYFYWYRQILGQKVEFLVSFYNNEISEKSEIFDDQFSVERPDGSNFTLKIRSTKLEDSAMYFCASRPDRGNEKLFFGSGTQLSVL.

The count of this clone is one. V gene TRBV6-1 combines with J gene TRBJ1-1; D is possibly TRBD1 (5 bases). CDR1 and CDR2 from the germline V gene are MNHNS and SASEGT. This CDR3 is 15 amino acids long. The V end lost 6 bases, the J end lost 1 base, and 15 bases lay between the germline ends. CDR3 amino acids: CASRSRGRGNTEAFF. CDR3 DNA sequence: TGTGCCAGCAGATCTCGGGGACGTGGGAACACTGAAGCTTTCTTT.

The J gene is TRBJ1-1, the V gene TRBV18; D is unresolved. Germline V gene sequence: CDR1 KGHSH, CDR2 LQKENI. The CDR3 is 14 amino acids. V was clipped by 4 bases and J by 1 base, with 10 bases between them. For the CDR3, the DNA is TGTGCCAGCTCACAGATGGGGAGGAACACTGAAGCTTTCTTT. Protein sequence: CASSQMGRNTEAFF.

V gene TRBV10-3 combines with J gene TRBJ2-7; 12 bases are shared with TRBD2. The germline V gene encodes CDR1 ENHRY and CDR2 SYGVKD. The CDR3 totals 13 residues. V was pared by 10 bases and J by 5 bases, with 6 bases of the junction left unmatched. As DNA, the CDR3 is TGTGCCACCTGGACTAGCGGGAACCACGAGCAGTACTTC. Protein sequence: CATWTSGNHEQYF.

A note on this clone: The sample carries other DNA sequences with the same CDR3. This sequence joins TRBV5-1 and TRBJ2-1; tentative D call: TRBD2 (5 bases). CDR3 length: 15 residues. Germline assignment: CDR1 SGHRS and CDR2 YFSETQ. Trimming took 0 bases from V and 3 from J, leaving 10 bases between them. The CDR3 loop is CASSLESGSYNEQFF. The CDR3 DNA reads as TGCGCCAGCAGCTTGGAGAGCGGAAGCTACAATGAGCAGTTCTTC.

The rearrangement joins TRBV7-9 to TRBJ2-1, with unresolved D. Germline-derived CDR1 and CDR2 are SEHNR and FQNEAQ (reference sequence). Trimming shortened V by 5 bases and J by 1 base, and 12 bases separated the two germline ends. CDR3 length: 15 amino acids. The CDR3 protein is CASSPPAMSYNEQFF. The CDR3 coding sequence is TGTGCCAGCAGCCCCCCCGCCATGTCCTACAATGAGCAGTTCTTC.

This clone has only one observation. The chain uses TRBV6-1 and TRBJ2-5, with TRBD1 matching 8 bases. Germline V gene data show CDR1 as MNHNS and CDR2 as SASEGT. The CDR3 totals 15 residues. J lost 5 bases, V lost 0 bases, and 5 bases had no gene match. This CDR3 reads CASSEAQGAGETQYF. Written as DNA, the CDR3 is TGTGCCAGCAGTGAAGCTCAGGGGGCGGGGGAGACCCAGTACTTC.

Note on this clone: Other DNA sequences in this sample translate to the same CDR3. The rearrangement joins TRBV28 to TRBJ1-1; TRBD1 agrees at 10 bases. Germline assignment: CDR1 MDHEN and CDR2 SYDVKM. The CDR3 consists of 12 residues. The J segment lost 6 bases and the V segment lost 6 bases, leaving 1 base of the junction unmatched. The CDR3 DNA is TGTGCCAGCAGGGGACAGGGGTCTGAAGCTTTCTTT. This encodes CASRGQGSEAFF. Full variable domain (outside the CDR3, taken from reference TRBV28 and TRBJ1-1): DVKVTQSSRYLVKRTGEKVFLECVQDMDHENMFWYRQDPGLGLRLIYFSYDVKMKEKGDIPEGYSVSREKKERFSLILESASTNQTSMYLCASRGQGSEAFFGQGTRLTVV.

J is TRBJ2-1 and V is TRBV29-1; TRBD2 aligns across 7 bases. This CDR3 has 12 amino acids. Trimming cost V 7 bases and J 6 bases; bases outside gene matches: 6. CDR1 is SQVTM and CDR2 is ANQGSEA in the germline V gene. Written as DNA, the CDR3 is TGCAGCGCCGGGACTAATATCAATGAGCAGTTCTTC. As protein: CSAGTNINEQFF.

CDR3 DNA: TGTGCCAGCAGCTCATACCGGGACATTAACGAGCAGTTCTTC. The encoded protein is CASSSYRDINEQFF. The chain links TRBV5-5 to TRBJ2-1; TRBD1 is a possible D gene (6 bases). From germline, CDR1 is SGHKS and CDR2 YYEKEE (reference sequence). V was clipped by 3 bases and J by 10 bases, with 17 bases between them. CDR3 size: 14 residues.

Only a few counts were recorded for this clone. The chain couples TRBV28 to TRBJ1-1, with D possibly being TRBD1 (5 bases). Germline V gives CDR1 MDHEN, CDR2 SYDVKM. This CDR3 region has 14 residues. The V gene lost 2 bases and the J gene lost 1 base, with 8 bases spanning the gap. CDR3: CASSLTDKNTEAFF. The DNA for the CDR3 is TGTGCCAGCAGTTTAACGGACAAGAACACTGAAGCTTTCTTT.

Comments on this clone: Different DNA sequences within this sample yield the same CDR3. The chain is built from TRBV2 and TRBJ2-2, with 14 nucleotides matching TRBD2. Germline-derived CDR1 and CDR2 are SNHLY and FYNNEI. The CDR3 is 15 residues long. J was trimmed by 4 bases and V by 8 bases; bases with no gene match: 3. The CDR3 is CASLTSGRGTGELFF. The CDR3 nucleotides read TGTGCCAGCCTGACTAGCGGGAGGGGCACCGGGGAGCTGTTTTTT.

V is TRBV14 and J is TRBJ2-7; D is unresolved. The germline gives CDR1 SGHDN, CDR2 FVKESK. This CDR3 spans 12 amino acids. V lost 1 base, J lost 8 bases, and 9 bases lay in between. The CDR3 protein is CASSQARKKQYF. The DNA of the CDR3 is TGTGCCAGCAGCCAAGCCCGCAAGAAGCAGTACTTC. Complete variable domain (other parts from reference TRBV14 and TRBJ2-7): EAGVTQFPSHSVIEKGQTVTLRCDPISGHDNLYWYRRVMGKEIKFLLHFVKESKQDESGMPNNRFLAERTGGTYSTLKVQPAELEDSGVYFCASSQARKKQYFGPGTRLTVT.

The J gene is TRBJ2-7, the V gene TRBV27; 7 bases match TRBD1. Germline CDR1 and CDR2: MNHEY and SMNVEV (reference sequence). V shed 6 bases, J shed 2 bases, and the junction held 7 bases outside the gene matches. CDR3 length: 14 amino acids. This chain's CDR3 is CASRRGQRAYEQYF. The CDR3 bases are TGTGCCAGCAGACGGGGACAGCGAGCCTACGAGCAGTACTTC.

There are a few counts of this clone. V is TRBV20-1 and J is TRBJ1-2; the D is unclear. Germline V gene sequence: CDR1 DFQATT, CDR2 SNEGSKA (reference sequence). V gave up 5 bases and J gave up 3 bases, with 7 bases separating them. The CDR3 runs to 11 residues. The CDR3 nucleotides read TGCAGTGCTGACATCTACTATGGCTACACCTTC. Its protein product is CSADIYYGYTF.